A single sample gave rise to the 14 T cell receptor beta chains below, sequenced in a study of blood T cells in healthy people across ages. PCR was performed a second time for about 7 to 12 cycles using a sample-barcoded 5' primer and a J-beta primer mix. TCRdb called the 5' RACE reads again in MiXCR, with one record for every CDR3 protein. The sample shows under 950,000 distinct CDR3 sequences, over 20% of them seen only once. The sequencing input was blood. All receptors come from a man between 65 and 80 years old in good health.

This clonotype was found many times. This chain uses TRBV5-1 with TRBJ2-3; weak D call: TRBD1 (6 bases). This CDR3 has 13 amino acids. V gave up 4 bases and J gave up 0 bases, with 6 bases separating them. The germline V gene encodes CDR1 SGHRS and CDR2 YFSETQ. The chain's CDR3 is CASSTGSTDTQYF. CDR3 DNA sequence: TGCGCCAGCAGCACAGGGAGCACAGATACGCAGTATTTT.

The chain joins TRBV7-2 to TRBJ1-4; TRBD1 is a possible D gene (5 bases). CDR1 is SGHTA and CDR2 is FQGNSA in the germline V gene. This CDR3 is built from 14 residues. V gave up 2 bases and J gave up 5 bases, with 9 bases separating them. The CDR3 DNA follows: TGTGCCAGCAGCTTAATCCCAGGGAATGAAAAACTGTTTTTT. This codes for CASSLIPGNEKLFF.

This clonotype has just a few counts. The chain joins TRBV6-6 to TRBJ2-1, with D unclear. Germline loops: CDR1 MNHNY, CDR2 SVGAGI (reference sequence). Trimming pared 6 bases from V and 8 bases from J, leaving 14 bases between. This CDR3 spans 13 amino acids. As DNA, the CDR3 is TGTGCCAGCAGCCTTCGGACGGTGGATGAGCAGTTCTTC. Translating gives CASSLRTVDEQFF.

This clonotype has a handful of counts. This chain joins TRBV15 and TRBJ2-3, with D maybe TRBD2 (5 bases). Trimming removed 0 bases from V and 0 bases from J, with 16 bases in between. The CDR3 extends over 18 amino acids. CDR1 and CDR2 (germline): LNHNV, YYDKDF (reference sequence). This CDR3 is CATSRDLSVDSSTDTQYF. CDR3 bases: TGTGCCACCAGCAGAGATCTTAGCGTCGATTCTAGCACAGATACGCAGTATTTT.

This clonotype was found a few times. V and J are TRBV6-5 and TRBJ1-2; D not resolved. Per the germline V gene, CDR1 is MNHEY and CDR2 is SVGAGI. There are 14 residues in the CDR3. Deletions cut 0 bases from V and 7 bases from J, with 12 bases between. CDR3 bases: TGTGCCAGCAGTTACTCCCGCAGGAACGTTGGCTACACCTTC. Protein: CASSYSRRNVGYTF.

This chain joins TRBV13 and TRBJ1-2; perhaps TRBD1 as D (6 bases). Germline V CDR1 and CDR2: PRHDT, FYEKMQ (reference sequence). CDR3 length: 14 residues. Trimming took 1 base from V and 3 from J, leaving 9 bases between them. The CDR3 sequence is CASSLVQGYYGYTF. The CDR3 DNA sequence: TGTGCCAGCAGCTTAGTACAGGGATACTATGGCTACACCTTC.

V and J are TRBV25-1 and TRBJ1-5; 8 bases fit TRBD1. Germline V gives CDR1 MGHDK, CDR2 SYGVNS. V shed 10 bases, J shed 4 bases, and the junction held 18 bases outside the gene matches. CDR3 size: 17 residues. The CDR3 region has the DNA TGTGCCATGAGGGACAGGCGGTGCGCTTTAGCAAATCAGCCCCAGCATTTT. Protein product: CAMRDRRCALANQPQHF.

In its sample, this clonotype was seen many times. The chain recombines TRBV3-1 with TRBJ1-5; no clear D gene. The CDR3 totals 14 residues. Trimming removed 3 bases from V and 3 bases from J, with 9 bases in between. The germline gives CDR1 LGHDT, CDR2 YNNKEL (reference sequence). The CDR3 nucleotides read TGTGCCAGCAGCCAGGCAGGCTTCAATCAGCCCCAGCATTTT. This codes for CASSQAGFNQPQHF.

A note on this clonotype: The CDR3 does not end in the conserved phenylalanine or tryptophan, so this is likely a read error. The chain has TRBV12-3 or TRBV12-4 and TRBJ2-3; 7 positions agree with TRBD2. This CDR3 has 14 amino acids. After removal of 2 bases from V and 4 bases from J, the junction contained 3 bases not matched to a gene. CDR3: CASSLLGRADTQYS. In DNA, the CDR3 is TGTGCCAGCAGTTTACTAGGGAGGGCAGATACGCAGTATTCT.

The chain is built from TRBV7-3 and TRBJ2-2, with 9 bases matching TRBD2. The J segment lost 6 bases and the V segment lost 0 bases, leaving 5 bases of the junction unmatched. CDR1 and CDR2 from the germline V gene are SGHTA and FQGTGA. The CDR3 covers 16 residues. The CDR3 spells CASSLTPAGGAGELFF. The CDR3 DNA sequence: TGTGCCAGCAGCTTAACTCCTGCGGGAGGGGCCGGGGAGCTGTTTTTT.

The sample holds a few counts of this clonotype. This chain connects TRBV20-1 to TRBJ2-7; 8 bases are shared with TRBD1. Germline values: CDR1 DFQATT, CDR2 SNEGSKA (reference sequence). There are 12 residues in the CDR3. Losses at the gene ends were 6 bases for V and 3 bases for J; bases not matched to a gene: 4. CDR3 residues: CSARDRNYEQYF. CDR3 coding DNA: TGCAGTGCCCGGGACAGGAACTACGAGCAGTACTTC.

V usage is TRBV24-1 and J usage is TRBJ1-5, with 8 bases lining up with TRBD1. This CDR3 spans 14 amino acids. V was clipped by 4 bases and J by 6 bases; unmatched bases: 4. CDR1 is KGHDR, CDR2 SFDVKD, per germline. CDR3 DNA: TGTGCCACCAGTGAGAGGACAGGGTTTCAGCCCCAGCATTTT. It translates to CATSERTGFQPQHF.

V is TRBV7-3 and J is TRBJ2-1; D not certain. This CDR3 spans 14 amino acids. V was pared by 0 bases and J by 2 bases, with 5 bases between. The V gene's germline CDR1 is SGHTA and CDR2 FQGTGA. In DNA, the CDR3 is TGTGCCAGCAGCTTAACTGGCGCCTACAATGAGCAGTTCTTC. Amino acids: CASSLTGAYNEQFF.

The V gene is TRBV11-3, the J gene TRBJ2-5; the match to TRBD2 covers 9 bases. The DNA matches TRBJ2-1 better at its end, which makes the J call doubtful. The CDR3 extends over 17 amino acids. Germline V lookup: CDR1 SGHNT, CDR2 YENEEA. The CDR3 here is CASSLDTSGWRGNEQFF. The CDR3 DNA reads TGTGCCAGCAGCTTAGATACTAGCGGGTGGAGGGGCAATGAGCAGTTCTTC.